The entry below gives a single T cell receptor beta chain sequence along with its context. What antigen it recognizes has not been identified. Per-nucleotide qualities are absent, and no much larger clonotype sits a single base away. Ends trimmed: V by 7 bases, J by 1 base; bases unmatched to a gene: 10. CDR1 and CDR2 were assigned from the germline V gene as SGDLS and YYNGEE. There are 15 amino acids in the CDR3, from cysteine to phenylalanine inclusive. The kept DNA is CDR3 alone, 45 bases in frame from the first base. Receptors were amplified or captured by the immunoSEQ multiplex PCR assay. Processing in the source paper ran as follows. To diagnose cytomegalovirus status from the catalog of TCR beta chain sequences, a statistical classification framework was built. In TCRdb, the immuneACCESS table is reduced to in-frame sequences with V and J assigned. These tables do not hold every clone; where another copy was compared, an unresolved V gene accounts for under half, and the others remain unexplained. V and J calls and clone size come straight from that table; D and trimming were deduced from the DNA. Counted in this sample were 100,000 to 120,000 clones; roughly 88% of them appeared once. The ten largest make up over 2.5% of the sample.

The donors were included in the validation cohort of around 120 subjects, a group kept apart from the approximately 700-subject first cohort. This entry comes from a study of cytomegalovirus exposure and HLA in healthy donors (dated by TCRdb to the late 2010s). Background for the entire study: A later analysis indicated that the 90 to 150 validation repertoires were generated on the platform also employed for the 666 repertoires of the first cohort. The aim of the study was to test whether cataloging public T cell receptors could identify signatures of past pathogen exposure. Along with the approximately 620-subject first cohort, a separate validation cohort of approximately 110 different subjects was used. To predict cytomegalovirus infection status, the study brought together high-throughput TCR immunosequencing, statistical association of individual TCRs with disease status, and machine learning.

Study-level results and caveats: Three of the identified cytomegalovirus-associated TCR beta chains were confirmed in vitro to be specific for cytomegalovirus antigens. The classifier was reported to diagnose cytomegalovirus status with high specificity and sensitivity in both the original and validation cohorts. In a later analysis, TCRs clustered in the first cohort were found to also tend to co-occur in the 120 or so validation repertoires, with 90% to 95% of cluster scores above 0. A total of about 150 TCR beta chains were listed by the study as associated with cytomegalovirus. The validation cohort had no HLA typing available for a later analysis, so co-occurrence within that cohort was assessed over all 130 or so repertoires. Most TCR sequences were seen in very few donors, while some public TCRs were found in many individuals. It was suggested by the authors that the approach could potentially be generalized to other disease states and immunological phenotypes.

This sequence uses TRBV9 and TRBJ1-1; 7 of the junction bases match TRBD1. The receptor was derived from a woman aged 18-29 years in good health and CMV-seronegative. Sequencing was performed on PBMCs. Here is the DNA: TGTGCCAGCTCCCCTCTGACAGGGAAGAACACTGAAGCTTTCTTT. Translated, it reads CASSPLTGKNTEAFF.